These 13 T cell receptor beta chains were sequenced from one sample in a study of T cells after posttransplantation cyclophosphamide. Generated by immunoSEQ multiplex PCR, the TCRdb table keeps only in-frame clones and is missing some. In the table there are around 18,000 clones, around four fifths of which are singletons. Sequenced: memory CD4+ T cells sorted from blood. The receptors here all came from a man aged 25-45 years in good health and a related stem cell transplant donor.

The J gene is TRBJ2-7, the V gene TRBV27; D is perhaps TRBD2 (5 bases). Germline CDR1 and CDR2: MNHEY and SMNVEV (reference sequence). Trimming cost V 9 bases and J 3 bases, with 21 bases left between them. This CDR3 comprises 15 residues. CDR3 sequence (DNA): TGTGCCAGGCCATACGGGGAGACGTACCTCTACGAGCAGTACTTC. This translates into CARPYGETYLYEQYF.

The chain uses TRBV6-1 and TRBJ2-5, with 7 bases lining up with TRBD2. This CDR3 spans 15 amino acids. Losses at the gene ends were 2 bases for V and 2 bases for J; bases not matched to a gene: 5. Germline CDR1 is MNHNS and CDR2 is SASEGT. CDR3 sequence reads: CASSESGGEQETQYF. CDR3 bases: TGTGCCAGCAGTGAAAGTGGGGGGGAACAAGAGACCCAGTACTTC.

The gene calls are TRBV9 and TRBJ1-6; 7 bases line up with TRBD1. Germline assignment: CDR1 SGDLS and CDR2 YYNGEE. The V and J ends lost 1 base and 11 bases, in that order; junction bases with no gene match: 6. This CDR3 spans 14 amino acids. This CDR3 is CASSVLETGTPLHF. The CDR3 nucleotides read TGTGCCAGCAGCGTACTCGAGACAGGGACACCCCTCCACTTT.

In its sample, this clone was seen a few times. The CDR3 sequence: CASSIGGGRNEQYF. CDR3 bases: TGTGCCAGTAGTATCGGGGGGGGCAGGAACGAGCAGTACTTC. This chain uses TRBV19 with TRBJ2-5; TRBD2 matches at 8 bases. Near its end, the DNA agrees better with TRBJ2-7, so the J call may be wrong. In germline, CDR1 is LNHDA, CDR2 SQIVND (reference sequence). The CDR3 has 14 amino acids.

V gene TRBV6-5 combines with J gene TRBJ2-3, with D uncertain. Trimming stripped 0 bases from V and 6 bases from J, with 10 bases between. CDR1 and CDR2 (germline): MNHEY, SVGAGI. This CDR3 has 14 amino acids. CDR3 sequence reads: CASSYSKAGDTQYF. The DNA of the CDR3 is TGTGCCAGCAGTTACTCAAAGGCCGGGGATACGCAGTATTTT.

The chain couples TRBV5-1 to TRBJ2-3, with 8 nucleotides matching TRBD2. The V and J ends lost 0 bases and 1 base, in that order; junction bases with no gene match: 4. In germline, CDR1 is SGHRS, CDR2 YFSETQ. The length of the CDR3 is 16 residues. This CDR3 reads CASSLEGRGGTDTQYF. CDR3 in DNA: TGCGCCAGCAGCTTGGAAGGGCGGGGGGGCACAGATACGCAGTATTTT. Supplemented by reference TRBV5-1 and TRBJ2-3, the full variable domain reads KAGVTQTPRYLIKTRGQQVTLSCSPISGHRSVSWYQQTPGQGLQFLFEYFSETQRNKGNFPGRFSGRQFSNSRSEMNVSTLELGDSALYLCASSLEGRGGTDTQYFGPGTRLTVL.

The table lists this clone with a few counts. The chain joins TRBV7-9 to TRBJ1-5, with D unclear. The CDR3 contains 14 residues. Trimming cost V 1 base and J 6 bases, with 10 bases left between them. Germline values: CDR1 SEHNR, CDR2 FQNEAQ (reference sequence). The CDR3 coding sequence is TGTGCCAGCAGCTTAGAAGCGGCGGGTCAGCCCCAGCATTTT. Residues: CASSLEAAGQPQHF.

The V and J genes are TRBV2 and TRBJ2-1, with TRBD2 identical over 11 bases. CDR1 and CDR2 from the germline V gene are SNHLY and FYNNEI. CDR3 length equals 14 residues. Unmatched junction bases numbered 9, after V lost 7 bases and J lost 10 bases. In DNA form, the CDR3 reads TGTGCCAGCATGATAGCGGGGGGGGATCGAGAGCAGTTCTTC. Translating it yields CASMIAGGDREQFF.

By share of the sample, this clone is medium-sized. This chain connects TRBV6-4 to TRBJ2-3; 7 positions agree with TRBD2. J was trimmed by 2 bases and V by 6 bases; bases with no gene match: 5. There are 14 residues in the CDR3. Germline V gene data show CDR1 as MRHNA and CDR2 as SNTAGT. The CDR3 DNA sequence: TGTGCCAGCAGGGGCGGGAGCCCCACAGATACGCAGTATTTT. This sequence encodes CASRGGSPTDTQYF.

This chain uses TRBV4-2 with TRBJ2-2; D is possibly TRBD2 (5 bases). V dropped 0 bases and J dropped 6 bases, with 11 bases sitting between them. Germline V gene sequence: CDR1 LGHNA, CDR2 YNFKEQ. The CDR3 contains 15 residues. The CDR3 loop reads CASSQDIAGAGELFF. The CDR3 DNA follows: TGTGCCAGCAGCCAAGATATTGCGGGCGCCGGGGAGCTGTTTTTT.

V is TRBV5-8 and J is TRBJ2-7; TRBD1 is a possible D gene (6 bases). Germline V CDR1 and CDR2: SGHTS, YDEGEE. The ends were cut back, 2 bases at V and 5 bases at J, with 17 bases in the middle. The CDR3 consists of 15 residues. The CDR3: CASSFGGHGTDEQYF. The CDR3 DNA sequence: TGTGCCAGCAGCTTTGGGGGACATGGTACCGACGAGCAGTACTTC.

This chain joins TRBV7-3 and TRBJ2-2; 10 bases are shared with TRBD1. Trimming removed 4 bases from V and 0 bases from J; junction bases left unmatched: 2. The CDR3 loop spans 16 amino acids. Looked up from germline, CDR1 is SGHTA and CDR2 is FQGTGA. CDR3 in DNA: TGTGCCAGCAGCTCAGGACAGGGGGCGAACACCGGGGAGCTGTTTTTT. Amino acids: CASSSGQGANTGELFF.

The rearrangement links TRBV27 to TRBJ2-5; TRBD1 is a possible D gene (5 bases). This CDR3 is built from 14 residues. The germline V gene encodes CDR1 MNHEY and CDR2 SMNVEV (reference sequence). Trimming removed 5 bases at V and 2 bases at J, with 12 bases between. CDR3 sequence (DNA): TGTGCCAGCAGTCAAAGACAGTCACAAGAGACCCAGTACTTC. Residues: CASSQRQSQETQYF.